These 32 T cell receptor beta chains were all obtained from the same sample, sequenced in a study of control samples from healthy donors and cancer patients. Data came from immunoSEQ multiplex PCR; TCRdb stores just in-frame clones and leaves some out. The sample consists of about 120,000 clones, about 90% of them appearing once. The sequencing sample was made of blood. The receptors derive from a young man in good health.

The chain uses TRBV30 and TRBJ2-7, with D perhaps TRBD1 or TRBD2 (5 bases each). Between the trimmed V and J ends, which lost 4 bases and 1 base, there was a span of 20 bases. There are 16 residues in the CDR3. Looked up from germline, CDR1 is GTSNPN and CDR2 is SVGIG (reference sequence). CDR3 sequence (DNA): TGTGCCTGGACGACAGCGGCCGGGATAGGATCCTACGAGCAGTACTTC. Translated, it gives CAWTTAAGIGSYEQYF.

The V and J genes are TRBV6-4 and TRBJ2-1, with D unresolved. The CDR3 runs 14 residues. The V gene lost 3 bases and the J gene lost 7 bases, with 13 bases spanning the gap. Germline CDR1 reads MRHNA; CDR2 reads SNTAGT. The CDR3 loop is CASSEMYSVNEQFF. DNA for the CDR3: TGTGCCAGCAGTGAAATGTACAGCGTAAATGAGCAGTTCTTC.

The V gene is TRBV7-9, the J gene TRBJ2-5; unclear D gene. V was trimmed by 3 bases and J by 1 base, leaving 9 bases between them. The germline V gene encodes CDR1 SEHNR and CDR2 FQNEAQ (reference sequence). This CDR3 is 14 amino acids long. Here the CDR3 reads CASSFPSAQETQYF. The DNA for the CDR3 is TGTGCCAGCAGCTTCCCTTCAGCCCAAGAGACCCAGTACTTC.

The rearrangement uses TRBV4-3 and TRBJ1-2; no firm D call. Trimming left V 2 bases short and J 13 bases short, with 20 bases between. This CDR3 is 14 amino acids long. CDR1 is LGHNA, CDR2 YSLEER, per germline. The CDR3 DNA follows: TGCGCCAGCAGCCAAAATTACCTCCTCACGGACCGCACCTTC. It is translated as CASSQNYLLTDRTF.

The rearrangement uses TRBV27 and TRBJ1-4, with TRBD1 identical over 10 bases. In germline, CDR1 is MNHEY, CDR2 SMNVEV (reference sequence). The CDR3 is made up of 18 amino acids. J lost 2 bases, V lost 6 bases, and 12 bases had no gene match. Written as DNA, the CDR3 is TGTGCCAGCAGACTCACCCCGGGACAGGGGATCACTAATGAAAAACTGTTTTTT. It yields the protein CASRLTPGQGITNEKLFF.

This clone showed up just a few times. The chain combines TRBV18 with TRBJ2-2, with TRBD2 matching over 13 bases. V was clipped by 6 bases and J by 3 bases; unmatched bases: 4. Germline-derived CDR1 and CDR2 are KGHSH and LQKENI. This CDR3 has 16 residues. This chain's CDR3 is CASSSGLAGDTGELFF. The CDR3 DNA reads as TGTGCCAGCTCGTCAGGACTAGCGGGGGACACCGGGGAGCTGTTTTTT.

J is TRBJ1-4 and V is TRBV2; 7 nucleotides agree with TRBD1. V was clipped by 5 bases and J by 7 bases; unmatched bases: 7. The CDR3 contains 14 residues. Per the germline V gene, CDR1 is SNHLY and CDR2 is FYNNEI. The CDR3 DNA sequence: TGTGCCAGCAGTACCCAGGGGGTTGGTGAAAAACTGTTTTTT. Encoded protein: CASSTQGVGEKLFF.

The rearrangement joins TRBV5-8 to TRBJ2-7; D is uncertain. CDR3 length equals 12 residues. Trimming took off 0 bases at V and 5 bases at J, with 6 bases between the two ends. Per germline, CDR1 SGHTS and CDR2 YDEGEE. CDR3 DNA sequence: TGTGCCAGCAGCTTGGTGGCAGACGAGCAGTACTTC. It codes for CASSLVADEQYF.

The chain has TRBV5-6 and TRBJ2-7, with TRBD2 identical over 8 bases. Germline loops: CDR1 SGHDT, CDR2 YYEEEE. The CDR3 runs to 14 residues. After removal of 5 bases from V and 0 bases from J, the junction contained 4 bases not matched to a gene. The CDR3: CASSSGTSSYEQYF. The CDR3 nucleotides read TGTGCCAGCAGTTCCGGGACTAGCTCCTACGAGCAGTACTTC.

The chain has TRBV9 and TRBJ2-3, with unresolved D. V lost 0 bases, J lost 5 bases, and 13 bases lay in between. The germline gives CDR1 SGDLS, CDR2 YYNGEE. The CDR3 is made up of 15 amino acids. The CDR3 sequence is CASSVDARPGDTQYF. The DNA for the CDR3 is TGTGCCAGCAGCGTAGACGCCCGCCCCGGAGATACGCAGTATTTT.

The chain has TRBV28 and TRBJ2-7, with 11 bases aligning to TRBD2. Germline V gives CDR1 MDHEN, CDR2 SYDVKM. The CDR3 totals 14 residues. V was pared by 6 bases and J by 3 bases, with 4 bases of the junction left unmatched. The CDR3 DNA is TGTGCCAGCAGCTCTAGCGGGAGGTTCTACGAGCAGTACTTC. Its protein is CASSSSGRFYEQYF.

A single count supports this clone. The genes are TRBV5-6 and TRBJ1-3; maybe TRBD1 (6 bases). Germline CDR1 reads SGHDT; CDR2 reads YYEEEE. This CDR3 is 17 amino acids long. Between the trimmed V and J ends, which lost 0 bases and 2 bases, there was a span of 15 bases. The CDR3 nucleotides read TGTGCCAGCAGCTTGGTCTTCCCGAGGGGGACTGGAAACACCATATATTTT. This codes for CASSLVFPRGTGNTIYF.

The rearrangement links TRBV10-3 to TRBJ2-3, with D possibly being TRBD1 or TRBD2 (5 bases each). This CDR3 has 16 amino acids. Trimming stripped 8 bases from V and 1 base from J, with 19 bases between. From germline, CDR1 is ENHRY and CDR2 SYGVKD. The CDR3 here is CAIGDDFTAGTDTQYF. The CDR3 coding sequence is TGTGCCATCGGGGACGACTTCACCGCAGGCACAGATACGCAGTATTTT.

The chain recombines TRBV4-2 with TRBJ2-7; D not resolved. Trimming took 0 bases from V and 0 from J, leaving 6 bases between them. The CDR3 has 14 residues. Germline CDR1 reads LGHNA; CDR2 reads YNFKEQ. As DNA, the CDR3 is TGTGCCAGCAGCCAAGATCTTAGCTCCTACGAGCAGTACTTC. It codes for CASSQDLSSYEQYF.

This chain uses TRBV27 with TRBJ2-7; D is unclear. V was cut by 0 bases and J by 4 bases, with 10 bases left in between. Germline CDR1 reads MNHEY; CDR2 reads SMNVEV (reference sequence). This CDR3 has 14 residues. CDR3 residues: CASSLSVGPYEQYF. The CDR3, as DNA: TGTGCCAGCAGTTTATCAGTTGGTCCTTACGAGCAGTACTTC.

The rearrangement joins TRBV6-5 to TRBJ2-1; 7 positions agree with TRBD1. The ends lost 5 bases at V and 15 bases at J; junction bases unmatched: 10. Germline CDR1 reads MNHEY; CDR2 reads SVGAGI. The CDR3 is made up of 12 amino acids. CDR3 amino acids: CASSPQGQVWFF. The CDR3 nucleotides are TGTGCCAGCAGTCCCCAAGGACAGGTGTGGTTCTTC.

The chain carries TRBV5-1 and TRBJ2-1; no clear D. The CDR3 is 11 amino acids. Per the germline V gene, CDR1 is SGHRS and CDR2 is YFSETQ. Trimming removed 4 bases from V and 10 bases from J, with 9 bases in between. The CDR3 nucleotides are TGCGCCAGCAGCATACAGAGCGAGCAGTTCTTC. It specifies CASSIQSEQFF.

The chain couples TRBV7-3 to TRBJ2-2, with D hard to call. V shed 6 bases and J shed 4 bases, with 9 bases lying between them. Germline CDR1 SGHTA, CDR2 FQGTGA. CDR3 length: 13 residues. CDR3 DNA: TGTGCCAGCAGTGATTCAGGCACCGGGGAGCTGTTTTTT. Residues: CASSDSGTGELFF.

This chain uses TRBV10-1 with TRBJ2-1; D gene ambiguous. Trimming pared 2 bases from V and 10 bases from J, leaving 15 bases between. Germline CDR1 and CDR2: WNHNN and SYGVQD (reference sequence). The CDR3 consists of 14 residues. CDR3 nucleotide sequence: TGCGCCAGCAGTGAGCTAGTCGGGTTTGGAGAGCAGTTCTTC. Translated, it gives CASSELVGFGEQFF.

This clone was detected once. The chain uses TRBV5-1 and TRBJ1-2; a possible D gene is TRBD1 (6 bases). This CDR3 comprises 17 residues. Germline V CDR1 and CDR2: SGHRS, YFSETQ. Trimming removed 5 bases at V and 3 bases at J, with 23 bases between. This chain's CDR3 is CASSAGGRSRSDYGYTF. The CDR3 DNA follows: TGCGCCAGCAGTGCCGGGGGGCGTAGTAGAAGTGACTATGGCTACACCTTC.

The V and J genes are TRBV27 and TRBJ2-7, with 10 positions matching TRBD2. Germline V gives CDR1 MNHEY, CDR2 SMNVEV (reference sequence). This CDR3 is 16 amino acids long. V was clipped by 7 bases and J by 7 bases; unmatched bases: 16. CDR3 DNA sequence: TGTGCCAGCACCAGACGGGCTAGCGGGAGAGTATGGGAGCAGTACTTC. Translating it yields CASTRRASGRVWEQYF.

This clone was seen only a few times. The chain couples TRBV19 to TRBJ1-1, with 9 nucleotides matching TRBD1. The CDR3 is made up of 14 amino acids. Trimming removed 7 bases from V and 5 bases from J; junction bases left unmatched: 8. Germline lookup yields CDR1 LNHDA and CDR2 SQIVND (reference sequence). CDR3 sequence: CASTPTGGRTEAFF. CDR3 nucleotide sequence: TGTGCCAGTACCCCGACAGGGGGGAGAACTGAAGCTTTCTTT. Filled out from reference TRBV19 and TRBJ1-1, the complete variable domain reads DGGITQSPKYLFRKEGQNVTLSCEQNLNHDAMYWYRQDPGQGLRLIYYSQIVNDFQKGDIAEGYSVSREKKESFPLTVTSAQKNPTAFYLCASTPTGGRTEAFFGQGTRLTVV.

This chain links TRBV10-1 with TRBJ2-3, with TRBD1 identical over 8 bases. The V and J ends lost 3 bases and 4 bases, in that order; junction bases with no gene match: 6. Germline V gene lookup returns CDR1 WNHNN and CDR2 SYGVQD (reference sequence). The length of the CDR3 is 15 residues. CDR3 bases: TGCGCCAGCAGTGACGGACAGGGTTCTGCAGATACGCAGTATTTT. It specifies CASSDGQGSADTQYF.

Regarding this clone: The junction departs from germline at one end; a sequencing error may be responsible. The gene calls are TRBV6-6 and TRBJ1-2; 7 bases line up with TRBD1. Germline V gene lookup returns CDR1 MNHNY and CDR2 SVGAGI (reference sequence). This CDR3 region has 12 residues. The chain's CDR3 is CASGTVTPNDAF. The DNA for the CDR3 is TGTGCCAGCGGGACAGTGACCCCGAATGATGCCTTC.

The genes are TRBV24-1 and TRBJ1-2; D perhaps matches TRBD1 (5 bases). CDR3 length equals 12 residues. Germline CDR1 reads KGHDR; CDR2 reads SFDVKD. Trimming shortened V by 7 bases and J by 7 bases, and 12 bases separated the two germline ends. The DNA for the CDR3 is TGTGCCACCAGAGGATCTACAGGTGGCTACACCTTC. It yields the protein CATRGSTGGYTF.

The chain carries TRBV19 and TRBJ1-4, with D tentatively TRBD1 (6 bases). CDR1 LNHDA and CDR2 SQIVND come from the germline V gene (reference sequence). Trimming took off 5 bases at V and 8 bases at J, with 18 bases between the two ends. CDR3 length equals 15 residues. Here the CDR3 reads CASSSQGTSGEKLFF. In DNA form, the CDR3 reads TGTGCCAGTAGTTCACAGGGAACGTCTGGCGAAAAACTGTTTTTT.

The CDR3 DNA is TGTGCCAGCAGTGAATATAACCCGACAGGCAACACTGAAGCTTTCTTT. Translated, it gives CASSEYNPTGNTEAFF. This chain uses TRBV25-1 with TRBJ1-1, with D possibly being TRBD1 (6 bases). CDR1 is MGHDK and CDR2 is SYGVNS in the germline V gene. CDR3 size: 16 residues. V shed 0 bases and J shed 2 bases, with 13 bases lying between them.

CDR3 residues: CASSQGRQGPYEQYF. CDR3 nucleotides: TGCGCCAGCAGCCAAGGCCGACAGGGGCCCTACGAGCAGTACTTC. This chain links TRBV4-3 with TRBJ2-7; 8 nucleotides match TRBD1. The ends lost 1 base at V and 2 bases at J; junction bases unmatched: 4. CDR3 size: 15 residues. Germline CDR1 and CDR2: LGHNA and YSLEER.

The chain couples TRBV16 to TRBJ2-3; D not certain. Trimming stripped 4 bases from V and 0 bases from J, with 5 bases between. There are 13 residues in the CDR3. The germline V gene encodes CDR1 KGHSY and CDR2 FQNENV. CDR3 amino acids: CASSPFSTDTQYF. The CDR3 DNA reads as TGTGCCAGCAGCCCATTTAGCACAGATACGCAGTATTTT.

V usage is TRBV7-3 and J usage is TRBJ2-3; 16 bases line up with TRBD2. Germline CDR1 and CDR2: SGHTA and FQGTGA. The CDR3 totals 19 residues. The ends lost 6 bases at V and 1 base at J; junction bases unmatched: 10. CDR3 residues: CASSRTGTSGRGRTDTQYF. The CDR3 DNA sequence: TGTGCCAGCAGTCGTACCGGGACTAGCGGGAGGGGACGCACAGATACGCAGTATTTT.

The V call is TRBV7-9, the J call TRBJ2-5; 11 bases map to TRBD2. Germline loops: CDR1 SEHNR, CDR2 FQNEAQ (reference sequence). The length of the CDR3 is 15 residues. J was trimmed by 3 bases and V by 4 bases; bases with no gene match: 4. In DNA, the CDR3 is TGTGCCAGCAGCTCCTTAGCGGGAGGGAAAGAGACCCAGTACTTC. Protein: CASSSLAGGKETQYF.

The J gene is TRBJ1-1, the V gene TRBV3-1 (or the pseudogene TRBV3-2); D gene uncertain. The V gene lost 3 bases and the J gene lost 3 bases, with 11 bases spanning the gap. CDR3 length equals 14 residues. In germline, CDR1 is LGHDT, CDR2 YNNKEL (reference sequence). CDR3 protein: CASSHNGADTEAFF. DNA for the CDR3: TGTGCCAGCAGCCATAACGGAGCGGACACTGAAGCTTTCTTT.